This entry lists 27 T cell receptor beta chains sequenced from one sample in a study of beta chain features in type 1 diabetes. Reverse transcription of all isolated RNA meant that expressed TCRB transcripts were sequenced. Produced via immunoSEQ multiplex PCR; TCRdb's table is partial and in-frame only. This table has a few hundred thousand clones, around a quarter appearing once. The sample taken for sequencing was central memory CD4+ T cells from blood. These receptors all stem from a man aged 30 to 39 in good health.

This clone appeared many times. The DNA for the CDR3 is TGCGCCAGCAGCCAAGCAGGATCTGCCGAGCAGTACTTC. As protein: CASSQAGSAEQYF. This rearrangement joins TRBV4-3 to TRBJ2-7; no firm D call. From germline, CDR1 is LGHNA and CDR2 YSLEER. The V end was cut by 1 base, the J end by 6 bases, with 10 bases between. The CDR3 contains 13 residues.

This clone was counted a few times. Written as DNA, the CDR3 is TGTGCCAGCAGCGGGAGGGCCAGCTACGAGCAGTACTTC. Translated, it gives CASSGRASYEQYF. The chain recombines TRBV13 with TRBJ2-7; 7 bases agree with TRBD2. Per germline, CDR1 PRHDT and CDR2 FYEKMQ (reference sequence). This CDR3 has 13 residues. J lost 3 bases, V lost 5 bases, and 4 bases had no gene match.

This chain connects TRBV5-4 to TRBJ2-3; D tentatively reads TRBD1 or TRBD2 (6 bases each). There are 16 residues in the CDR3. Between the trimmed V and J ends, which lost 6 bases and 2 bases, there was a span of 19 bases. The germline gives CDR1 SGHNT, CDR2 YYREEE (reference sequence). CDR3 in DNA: TGTGCCAGCACCAAATCGAGGGGGGCCAACACAGATACGCAGTATTTT. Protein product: CASTKSRGANTDTQYF. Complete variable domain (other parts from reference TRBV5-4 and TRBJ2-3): ETGVTQSPTHLIKTRGQQVTLRCSSQSGHNTVSWYQQALGQGPQFIFQYYREEENGRGNFPPRFSGLQFPNYSSELNVNALELDDSALYLCASTKSRGANTDTQYFGPGTRLTVL.

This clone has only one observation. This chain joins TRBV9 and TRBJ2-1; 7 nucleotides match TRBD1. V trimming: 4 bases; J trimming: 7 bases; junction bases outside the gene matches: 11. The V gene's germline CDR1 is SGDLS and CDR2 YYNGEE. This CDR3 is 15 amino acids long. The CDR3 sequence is CASSPGDSRVNEQFF. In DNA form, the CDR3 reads TGTGCCAGCAGCCCTGGGGACAGCCGGGTGAATGAGCAGTTCTTC.

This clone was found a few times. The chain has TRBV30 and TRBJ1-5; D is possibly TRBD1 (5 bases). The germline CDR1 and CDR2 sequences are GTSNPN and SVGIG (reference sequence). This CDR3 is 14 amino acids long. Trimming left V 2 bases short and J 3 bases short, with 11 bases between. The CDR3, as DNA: TGTGCCTGGAGTTCCAGACAGTCCAATCAGCCCCAGCATTTT. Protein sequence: CAWSSRQSNQPQHF. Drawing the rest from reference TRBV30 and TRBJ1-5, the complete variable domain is SQTIHQWPATLVQPVGSPLSLECTVEGTSNPNLYWYRQAAGRGLQLLFYSVGIGQISSEVPQNLSASRPQDRQFILSSKKLLLSDSGFYLCAWSSRQSNQPQHFGDGTRLSIL.

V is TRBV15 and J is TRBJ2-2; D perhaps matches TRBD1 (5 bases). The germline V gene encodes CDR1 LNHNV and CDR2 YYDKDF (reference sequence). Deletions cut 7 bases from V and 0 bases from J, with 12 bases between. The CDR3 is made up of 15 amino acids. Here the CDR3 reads CATTRQITNTGELFF. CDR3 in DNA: TGTGCCACCACAAGACAGATAACGAACACCGGGGAGCTGTTTTTT.

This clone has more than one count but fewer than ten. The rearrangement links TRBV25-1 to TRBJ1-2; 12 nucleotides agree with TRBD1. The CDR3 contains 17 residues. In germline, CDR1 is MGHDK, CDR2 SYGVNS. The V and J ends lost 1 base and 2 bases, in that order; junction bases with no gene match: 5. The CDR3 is CASSESPGQGANYGYTF. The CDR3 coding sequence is TGTGCCAGCAGTGAATCCCCGGGACAGGGGGCGAACTATGGCTACACCTTC.

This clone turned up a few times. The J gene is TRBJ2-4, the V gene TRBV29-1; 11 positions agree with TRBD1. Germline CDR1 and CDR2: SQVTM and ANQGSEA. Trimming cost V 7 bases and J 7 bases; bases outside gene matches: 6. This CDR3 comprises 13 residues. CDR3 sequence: CSARDRGFNIQYF. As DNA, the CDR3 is TGCAGCGCCCGGGACAGGGGGTTTAACATTCAGTACTTC.

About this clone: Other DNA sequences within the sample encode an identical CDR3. The DNA for the CDR3 is TGTGCCTGGAGTGGTCTAGAGACCCAGTACTTC. The encoded protein is CAWSGLETQYF. The chain is built from TRBV30 and TRBJ2-5; the D is unclear. CDR1 and CDR2 from the germline V gene are GTSNPN and SVGIG (reference sequence). There are 11 residues in the CDR3. Between the trimmed V and J ends, which lost 1 base and 4 bases, there was a span of 4 bases.

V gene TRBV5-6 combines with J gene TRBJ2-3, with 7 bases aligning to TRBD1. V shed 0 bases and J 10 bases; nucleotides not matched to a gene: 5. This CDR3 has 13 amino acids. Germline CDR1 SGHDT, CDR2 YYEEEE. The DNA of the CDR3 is TGTGCCAGCAGCTTGGCGACAGGGTTAGCGCAGTATTTT. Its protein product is CASSLATGLAQYF.

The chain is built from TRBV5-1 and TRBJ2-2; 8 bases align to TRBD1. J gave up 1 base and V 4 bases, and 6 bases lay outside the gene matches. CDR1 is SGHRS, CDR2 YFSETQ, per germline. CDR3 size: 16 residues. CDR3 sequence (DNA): TGCGCCAGCAGCCCAGCCGGGACAGGGAACACCGGGGAGCTGTTTTTT. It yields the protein CASSPAGTGNTGELFF.

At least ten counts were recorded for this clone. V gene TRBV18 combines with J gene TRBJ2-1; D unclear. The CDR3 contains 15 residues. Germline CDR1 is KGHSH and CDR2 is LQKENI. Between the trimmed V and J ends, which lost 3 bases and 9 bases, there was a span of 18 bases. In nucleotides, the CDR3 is TGTGCCAGCTCACCCACAGAAGTATGGGTTTTTGAGCAGTTCTTC. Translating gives CASSPTEVWVFEQFF.

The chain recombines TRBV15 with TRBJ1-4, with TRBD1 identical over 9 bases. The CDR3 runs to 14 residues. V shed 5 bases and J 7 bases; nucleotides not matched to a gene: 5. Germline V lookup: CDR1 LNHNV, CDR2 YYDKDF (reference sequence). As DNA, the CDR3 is TGTGCCACCAGCTACAGGGGGCTGGGTGAAAAACTGTTTTTT. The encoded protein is CATSYRGLGEKLFF.

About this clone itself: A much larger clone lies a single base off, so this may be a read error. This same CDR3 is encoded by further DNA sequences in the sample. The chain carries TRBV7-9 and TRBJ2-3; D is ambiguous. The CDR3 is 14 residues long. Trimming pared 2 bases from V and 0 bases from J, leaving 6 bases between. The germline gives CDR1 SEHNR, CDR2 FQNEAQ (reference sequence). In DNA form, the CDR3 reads TGTGCCAGCAGCTTAACCGCTAGCACAGATACGCAGTATTTT. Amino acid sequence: CASSLTASTDTQYF.

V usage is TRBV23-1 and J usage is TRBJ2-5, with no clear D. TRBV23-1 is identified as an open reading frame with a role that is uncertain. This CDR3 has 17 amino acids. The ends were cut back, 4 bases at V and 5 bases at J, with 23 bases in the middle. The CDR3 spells CASSPHNVPTLRETQYF. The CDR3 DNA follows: TGCGCCAGCAGTCCTCATAACGTGCCTACTCTACGGGAGACCCAGTACTTC.

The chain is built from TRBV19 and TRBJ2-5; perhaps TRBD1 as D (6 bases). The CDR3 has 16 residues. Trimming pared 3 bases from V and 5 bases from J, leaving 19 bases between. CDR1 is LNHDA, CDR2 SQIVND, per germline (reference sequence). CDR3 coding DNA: TGTGCCAGTAGTATGGCCGGGACACTTGCCGGCGAGACCCAGTACTTC. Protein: CASSMAGTLAGETQYF.

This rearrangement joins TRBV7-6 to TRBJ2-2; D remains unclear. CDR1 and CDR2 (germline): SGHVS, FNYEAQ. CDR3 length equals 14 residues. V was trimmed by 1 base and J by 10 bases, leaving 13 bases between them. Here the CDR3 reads CASSLVADPVELFF. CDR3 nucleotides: TGTGCCAGCAGCTTAGTTGCGGATCCGGTGGAGCTGTTTTTT.

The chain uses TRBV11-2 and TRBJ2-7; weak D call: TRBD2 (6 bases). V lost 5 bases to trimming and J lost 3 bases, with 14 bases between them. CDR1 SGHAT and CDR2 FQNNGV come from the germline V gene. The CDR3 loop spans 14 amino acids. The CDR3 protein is CASSSKGTVYEQYF. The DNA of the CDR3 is TGTGCCAGCAGCAGCAAAGGGACTGTCTACGAGCAGTACTTC.

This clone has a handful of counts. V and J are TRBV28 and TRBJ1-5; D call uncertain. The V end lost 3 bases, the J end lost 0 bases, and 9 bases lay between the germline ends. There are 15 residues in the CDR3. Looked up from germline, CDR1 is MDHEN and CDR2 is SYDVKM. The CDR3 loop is CASSFWQDSNQPQHF. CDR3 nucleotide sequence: TGTGCCAGCAGTTTTTGGCAGGATAGCAATCAGCCCCAGCATTTT.

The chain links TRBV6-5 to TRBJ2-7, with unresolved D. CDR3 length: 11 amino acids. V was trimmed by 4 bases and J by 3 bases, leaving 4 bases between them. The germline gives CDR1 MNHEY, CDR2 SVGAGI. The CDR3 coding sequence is TGTGCCAGCAGTTGGATCTACGAGCAGTACTTC. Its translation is CASSWIYEQYF.

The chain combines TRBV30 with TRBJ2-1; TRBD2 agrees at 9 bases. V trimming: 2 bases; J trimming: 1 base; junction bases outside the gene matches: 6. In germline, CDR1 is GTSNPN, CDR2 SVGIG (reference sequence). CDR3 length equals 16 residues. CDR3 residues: CAWSLGSGRSYNEQFF. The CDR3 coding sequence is TGTGCCTGGAGTCTTGGAAGCGGGAGGTCCTACAATGAGCAGTTCTTC. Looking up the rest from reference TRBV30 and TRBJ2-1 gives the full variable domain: SQTIHQWPATLVQPVGSPLSLECTVEGTSNPNLYWYRQAAGRGLQLLFYSVGIGQISSEVPQNLSASRPQDRQFILSSKKLLLSDSGFYLCAWSLGSGRSYNEQFFGPGTRLTVL.

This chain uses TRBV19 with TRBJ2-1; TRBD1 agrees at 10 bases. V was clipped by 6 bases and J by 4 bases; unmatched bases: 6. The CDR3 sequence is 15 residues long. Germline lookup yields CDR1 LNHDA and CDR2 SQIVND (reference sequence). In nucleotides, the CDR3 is TGTGCCAGTAGCTCGGGGGACAGGGGTTACAATGAGCAGTTCTTC. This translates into CASSSGDRGYNEQFF.

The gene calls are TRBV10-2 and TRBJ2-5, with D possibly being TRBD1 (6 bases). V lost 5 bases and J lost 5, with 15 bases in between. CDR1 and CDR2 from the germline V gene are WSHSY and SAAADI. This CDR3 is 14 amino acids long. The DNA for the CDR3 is TGCGCCAGCAGTCCACAGGGTGTTAGGGAGACCCAGTACTTC. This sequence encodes CASSPQGVRETQYF.

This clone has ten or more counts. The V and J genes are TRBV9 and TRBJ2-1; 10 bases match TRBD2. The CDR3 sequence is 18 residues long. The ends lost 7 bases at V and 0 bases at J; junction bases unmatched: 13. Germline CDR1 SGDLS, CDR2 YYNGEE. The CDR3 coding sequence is TGTGCCAGCTCCCCCCGAGCGGGAGGGACCAGCTCCTACAATGAGCAGTTCTTC. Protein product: CASSPRAGGTSSYNEQFF. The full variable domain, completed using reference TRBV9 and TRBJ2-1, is DSGVTQTPKHLITATGQRVTLRCSPRSGDLSVYWYQQSLDQGLQFLIQYYNGEERAKGNILERFSAQQFPDLHSELNLSSLELGDSALYFCASSPRAGGTSSYNEQFFGPGTRLTVL.

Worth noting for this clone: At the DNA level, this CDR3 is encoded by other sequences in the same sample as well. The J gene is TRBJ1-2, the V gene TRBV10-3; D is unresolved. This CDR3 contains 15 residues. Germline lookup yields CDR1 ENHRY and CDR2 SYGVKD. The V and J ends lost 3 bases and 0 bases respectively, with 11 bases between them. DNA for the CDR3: TGTGCCATCAGTGAATCGGTGACCGCTAACTATGGCTACACCTTC. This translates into CAISESVTANYGYTF.

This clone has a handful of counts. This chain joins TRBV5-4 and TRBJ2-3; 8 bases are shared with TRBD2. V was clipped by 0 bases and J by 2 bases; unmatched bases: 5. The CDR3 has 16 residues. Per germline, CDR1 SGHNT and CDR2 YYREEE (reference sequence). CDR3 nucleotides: TGTGCCAGCAGCTTGGCAGCGGGGGCGAACACAGATACGCAGTATTTT. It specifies CASSLAAGANTDTQYF.

In DNA form, the CDR3 reads TGTGCCAGCAGCCCCTCTCCAGCGGGAGTGATCGGGGAGCTGTTTTTT. Translation: CASSPSPAGVIGELFF. The J gene is TRBJ2-2, the V gene TRBV14; TRBD2 aligns across 8 bases. The ends lost 4 bases at V and 7 bases at J; junction bases unmatched: 11. From germline, CDR1 is SGHDN and CDR2 FVKESK. The CDR3 totals 16 residues.